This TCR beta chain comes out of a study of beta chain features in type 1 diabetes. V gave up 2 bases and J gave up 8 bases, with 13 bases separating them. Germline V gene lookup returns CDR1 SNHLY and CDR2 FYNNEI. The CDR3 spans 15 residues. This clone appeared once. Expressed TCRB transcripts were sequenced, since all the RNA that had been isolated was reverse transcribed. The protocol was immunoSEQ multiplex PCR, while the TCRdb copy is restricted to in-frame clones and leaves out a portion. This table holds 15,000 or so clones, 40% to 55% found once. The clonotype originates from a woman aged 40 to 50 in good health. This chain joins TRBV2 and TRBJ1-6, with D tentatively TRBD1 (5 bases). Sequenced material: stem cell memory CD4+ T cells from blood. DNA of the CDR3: TGTGCCAGCAGTGAATTGGGGGGTGCTTATTCACCCCTCCACTTT. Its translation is CASSELGGAYSPLHF.